Listed below are T cell receptor beta chains from one sample, sequenced in a study of human T cells and chemical hapten exposure. TCRdb re-called the 5' RACE reads through MiXCR, storing one row per CDR3 protein. The data show 100,000 to 120,000 distinct CDR3 sequences, approximately 20% seen once. These receptors originate from a human donor in good health. The CDR3 runs from the conserved cysteine through the conserved F or W. Fields, in order: V gene, clone size, D gene, J gene, CDR3 length, CDR3 protein, CDR3 DNA. A D gene is named only where the DNA matches it firmly. Clone size is not always given. Where it is, it says once, few, many or a class for expanded clones.

TRBV27	few	.	TRBJ1-1	16	CASRTVRRSMNTEAFF	TGTGCCAGCAGGACAGTCCGACGCTCCATGAACACTGAAGCTTTCTTT
TRBV6-1	.	.	TRBJ1-5	14	CASSRRDANQPQHF	TGTGCCAGCAGTCGGCGGGATGCCAATCAGCCCCAGCATTTT
TRBV20-1	few	.	TRBJ1-2	11	CSARLGYGYTF	TGCAGTGCTAGATTGGGCTATGGCTACACCTTC
TRBV29-1	.	.	TRBJ1-1	14	CSVVRKLANTEAFF	TGCAGCGTTGTCAGGAAACTCGCGAACACTGAAGCTTTCTTT
TRBV29-1	few	TRBD2	TRBJ2-1	15	CSVIILAGGRVEQFF	TGCAGCGTGATAATACTAGCGGGAGGTAGGGTTGAGCAGTTCTTC
TRBV6-4	many	.	TRBJ2-3	14	CASSEASSTDTQYF	TGTGCCAGCAGTGAAGCTTCTAGCACAGATACGCAGTATTTT
TRBV3-1	.	.	TRBJ1-1	15	CASSLTGGDGTEAFF	TGTGCCAGCAGCCTCACCGGAGGGGATGGGACTGAAGCTTTCTTT
TRBV7-9	.	.	TRBJ1-2	11	CASSLVVGYTF	TGTGCCAGCAGCTTGGTAGTTGGCTACACCTTC
TRBV20-1	.	.	TRBJ1-5	14	CSARVPNSNQPQHF	TGCAGTGCTAGGGTGCCTAATAGCAATCAGCCCCAGCATTTT
TRBV10-3	few	.	TRBJ1-2	14	CAISLSGRTYGYTF	TGTGCCATCAGCCTATCGGGACGGACCTATGGCTACACCTTC
TRBV28	.	TRBD1	TRBJ1-4	16	CASSTYMTGTGEKLFF	TGTGCCAGCAGCACTTATATGACAGGGACGGGCGAAAAACTGTTTTTT
TRBV5-1	.	TRBD1	TRBJ1-1	16	CASSWGTGDRNTEAFF	TGCGCCAGCAGCTGGGGGACAGGGGATCGGAACACTGAAGCTTTCTTT
TRBV11-2	.	TRBD2	TRBJ2-1	15	CASRTGTSAYNEQFF	TGTGCCAGCAGAACCGGGACTAGTGCCTACAATGAGCAGTTCTTC
TRBV28	few	TRBD1	TRBJ1-4	15	CASSLDTGGLEKLFF	TGTGCCAGCAGTCTAGATACAGGGGGCCTTGAAAAACTGTTTTTT
TRBV5-4	.	.	TRBJ2-3	15	CASRVGSVGPDTQYF	TGTGCCAGTCGAGTTGGGAGTGTGGGACCAGATACGCAGTATTTT
TRBV4-1	.	.	TRBJ1-1	19	CASSRMLLKDTSDNTEAFF	TGCGCCAGCAGCCGGATGCTATTAAAGGACACCTCGGACAACACTGAAGCTTTCTTT
TRBV7-2	few	.	TRBJ1-3	13	CASSPGGVNTIYF	TGTGCCAGCAGCCCCGGCGGTGTAAACACCATATATTTT
TRBV5-4	.	.	TRBJ2-5	17	CASSSRGGTPMGETQYF	TGTGCCAGCAGCTCGAGGGGCGGGACTCCCATGGGAGAGACCCAGTACTTC
TRBV27	few	.	TRBJ1-2	14	CASSFRGGSYGYTF	TGTGCCAGCAGTTTTAGAGGGGGGAGCTATGGCTACACCTTC
TRBV5-6	few	.	TRBJ2-1	13	CASSSLVSNEQFF	TGTGCCAGCAGCTCCCTGGTCAGCAATGAGCAGTTCTTC
TRBV15	.	.	TRBJ1-1	15	CATSRDRIPNTEAFF	TGTGCCACCAGCAGAGATCGGATACCTAACACTGAAGCTTTCTTT
TRBV7-3	many	.	TRBJ2-7	13	CASSPGPSYEQYF	TGTGCCAGCAGCCCGGGACCGAGCTACGAGCAGTACTTC
TRBV12-3/TRBV12-4	.	.	TRBJ1-1	12	CASARGGGEAFF	TGTGCCAGCGCCCGGGGGGGCGGTGAAGCTTTCTTT
TRBV28	many	.	TRBJ1-2	13	CASSQGTGYGYTF	TGTGCCAGCAGTCAGGGGACTGGGTATGGCTACACCTTC